This TCR beta chain was retrieved from a study of cytomegalovirus exposure and HLA in healthy donors. A word on this clone: Its target is not known.

Study results and caveats: Most sequenced TCRs were rare (though some public TCRs occurred in many donors). The authors later found most CMV-associated TCR beta chains appeared HLA-restricted. In a later analysis, an Asian-associated ancestry cluster reportedly showed fewer N-insertions than the approximately 700-donor mean.

The study ran its PCR with 60 Vbeta and 13 Jbeta primers. Data came from immunoSEQ multiplex PCR; TCRdb stores just in-frame clones and leaves some out. The sample carries some 210,000 clones, about 85% recorded once. This CDR3 region has 15 residues. CDR1 and CDR2 from the germline V gene are MDHEN and SYDVKM. The V end lost 8 bases, the J end lost 2 bases, and 15 bases lay between the germline ends. V usage is TRBV28 and J usage is TRBJ1-4; no clear D gene. Sequenced material: PBMCs. This receptor was taken from a woman in her forties or fifties in good health and CMV-seropositive. The CDR3 sequence: CASGPTGYTNEKLFF. CDR3 nucleotide sequence: TGTGCCAGCGGGCCTACGGGATACACTAATGAAAAACTGTTTTTT.